The 9 T cell receptor beta chains below were found in one sample sequenced in a study of cytomegalovirus exposure and HLA in healthy donors. The PCR used 60 Vbeta and 13 Jbeta primers. The method was immunoSEQ multiplex PCR; TCRdb's version includes in-frame clones alone and lacks a portion of them. The sample yields more than 150,000 clones, roughly 88% seen once. Sequenced sample: PBMCs. Every receptor here comes from a man younger than 35 in good health and CMV-seropositive.

The chain links TRBV10-3 to TRBJ1-5; 7 bases fit TRBD1. Looked up from germline, CDR1 is ENHRY and CDR2 is SYGVKD. The CDR3 has 14 amino acids. V was pared by 3 bases and J by 4 bases, with 3 bases of the junction left unmatched. CDR3 nucleotide sequence: TGTGCCATCAGTGAAGGGGGCACTAATCAGCCCCAGCATTTT. Its protein product is CAISEGGTNQPQHF.

This clone has just one count. V usage is TRBV30 and J usage is TRBJ1-2; 7 nucleotides match TRBD1. This CDR3 is built from 15 residues. With 3 bases clipped from V and 6 bases from J, the junction kept 13 bases outside the gene matches. Germline CDR1 and CDR2: GTSNPN and SVGIG (reference sequence). The CDR3, as DNA: TGTGCCTGGAGCCGGTGGGGCAGGGGGGTTGATGGCTACACCTTC. It codes for CAWSRWGRGVDGYTF.

The chain is built from TRBV30 and TRBJ1-3; 8 bases agree with TRBD1. The CDR3 has 18 residues. J gave up 1 base and V 7 bases, and 18 bases lay outside the gene matches. In germline, CDR1 is GTSNPN, CDR2 SVGIG (reference sequence). CDR3 in DNA: TGTGCCTCCGCAGGGGGCGGTTTTAGTAGGACTTCTGGAAACACCATATATTTT. Its translation is CASAGGGFSRTSGNTIYF.

The rearrangement links TRBV12-5 to TRBJ1-1; D is uncertain. The length of the CDR3 is 10 residues. Looked up from germline, CDR1 is LGHNT and CDR2 is FRNRAP. The ends were cut back, 6 bases at V and 10 bases at J, with 9 bases in the middle. The CDR3 spells CASGAGGAFF. The CDR3 DNA is TGTGCTAGTGGGGCAGGTGGAGCTTTCTTT. Using reference TRBV12-5 and TRBJ1-1 for the parts outside the CDR3, the full variable domain is DARVTQTPRHKVTEMGQEVTMRCQPILGHNTVFWYRQTMMQGLELLAYFRNRAPLDDSGMPKDRFSAEMPDATLATLKIQPSEPRDSAVYFCASGAGGAFFGQGTRLTVV.

The J gene is TRBJ2-7, the V gene TRBV5-1; TRBD2 matches 10 bases. Germline values: CDR1 SGHRS, CDR2 YFSETQ. This CDR3 has 15 residues. V lost 0 bases, J lost 3 bases, and 3 bases stayed unmatched. CDR3: CASSLATSGNYEQYF. Here the CDR3 DNA reads TGCGCCAGCAGCTTGGCTACTAGCGGGAACTACGAGCAGTACTTC.

This clone has a handful of counts. The rearrangement uses TRBV13 and TRBJ1-1; 10 nucleotides match TRBD1. Germline values: CDR1 PRHDT, CDR2 FYEKMQ (reference sequence). CDR3 size: 14 residues. With 3 bases clipped from V and 2 bases from J, the junction kept 0 bases outside the gene matches. CDR3 sequence (DNA): TGTGCCAGCAGCTTGACAGGGGGCAACACTGAAGCTTTCTTT. It specifies CASSLTGGNTEAFF.

This chain uses TRBV11-1 with TRBJ2-5, with TRBD1 identical over 8 bases. V shed 6 bases, J shed 2 bases, and the junction held 5 bases outside the gene matches. Germline V lookup: CDR1 SGHAT, CDR2 FQDESV (reference sequence). The CDR3 is 14 residues long. CDR3 region: CASRRDRTQETQYF. CDR3 nucleotide sequence: TGTGCCAGCAGACGGGACAGGACACAAGAGACCCAGTACTTC.

This clone came up once. The chain uses TRBV2 and TRBJ2-5; TRBD1 matches 8 bases. Unmatched junction bases numbered 8, after V lost 6 bases and J lost 2 bases. Germline V gene sequence: CDR1 SNHLY, CDR2 FYNNEI. CDR3 length: 15 amino acids. The CDR3 here is CASRDRELNQETQYF. The CDR3 nucleotides read TGTGCCAGCAGGGACAGGGAACTCAATCAAGAGACCCAGTACTTC.

V and J are TRBV5-6 and TRBJ2-4; 7 bases are shared with TRBD2. The germline gives CDR1 SGHDT, CDR2 YYEEEE. V was clipped by 4 bases and J by 8 bases; unmatched bases: 15. The CDR3 is made up of 16 amino acids. The CDR3 DNA reads as TGTGCCAGCAGCCCTCGGCCGGGGCGGGCGGGGGACATTCAGTACTTC. Encoded protein: CASSPRPGRAGDIQYF.